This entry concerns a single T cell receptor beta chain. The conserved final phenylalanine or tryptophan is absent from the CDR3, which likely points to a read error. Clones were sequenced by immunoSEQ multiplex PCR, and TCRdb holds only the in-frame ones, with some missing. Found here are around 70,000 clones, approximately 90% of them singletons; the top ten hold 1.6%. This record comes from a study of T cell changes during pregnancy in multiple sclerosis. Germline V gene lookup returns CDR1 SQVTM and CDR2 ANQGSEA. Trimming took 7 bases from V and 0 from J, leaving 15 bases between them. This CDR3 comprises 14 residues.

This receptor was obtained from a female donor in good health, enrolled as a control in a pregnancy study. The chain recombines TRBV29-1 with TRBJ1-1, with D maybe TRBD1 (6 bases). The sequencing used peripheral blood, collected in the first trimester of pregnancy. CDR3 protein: CSAIQQGLNTEAFL. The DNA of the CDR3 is TGCAGCGCGATTCAACAGGGCCTGAACACTGAAGCTTTCCTT.